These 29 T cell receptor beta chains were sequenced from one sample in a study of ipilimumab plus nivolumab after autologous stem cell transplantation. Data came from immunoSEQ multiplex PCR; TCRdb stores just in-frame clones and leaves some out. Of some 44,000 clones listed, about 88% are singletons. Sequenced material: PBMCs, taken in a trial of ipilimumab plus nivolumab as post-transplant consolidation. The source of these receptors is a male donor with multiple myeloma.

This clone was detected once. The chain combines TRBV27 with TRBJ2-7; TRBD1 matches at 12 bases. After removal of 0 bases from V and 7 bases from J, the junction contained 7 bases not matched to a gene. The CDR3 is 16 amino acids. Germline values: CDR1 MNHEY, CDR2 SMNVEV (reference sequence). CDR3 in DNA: TGTGCCAGCAGTTTATCGCCGGGACAGGGGGCAGGGGAGCAGTACTTC. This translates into CASSLSPGQGAGEQYF.

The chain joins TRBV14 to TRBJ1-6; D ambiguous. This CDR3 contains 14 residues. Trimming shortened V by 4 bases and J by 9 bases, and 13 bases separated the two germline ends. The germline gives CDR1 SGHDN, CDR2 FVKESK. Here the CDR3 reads CASSLTSEASPLHF. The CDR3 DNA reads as TGTGCCAGCAGCCTAACCAGTGAAGCTTCACCCCTCCACTTT.

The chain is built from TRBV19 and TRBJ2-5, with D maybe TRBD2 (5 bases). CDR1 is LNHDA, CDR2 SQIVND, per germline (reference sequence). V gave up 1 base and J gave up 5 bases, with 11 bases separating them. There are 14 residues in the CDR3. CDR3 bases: TGTGCCAGTAGTATAGGCCGAGGGTGGGAGACCCAGTACTTC. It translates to CASSIGRGWETQYF. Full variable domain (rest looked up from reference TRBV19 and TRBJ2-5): DGGITQSPKYLFRKEGQNVTLSCEQNLNHDAMYWYRQDPGQGLRLIYYSQIVNDFQKGDIAEGYSVSREKKESFPLTVTSAQKNPTAFYLCASSIGRGWETQYFGPGTRLLVL.

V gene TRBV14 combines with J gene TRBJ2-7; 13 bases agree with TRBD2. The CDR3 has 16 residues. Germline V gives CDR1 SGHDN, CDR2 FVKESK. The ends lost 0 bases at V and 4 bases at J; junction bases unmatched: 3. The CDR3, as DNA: TGTGCCAGCAGCCAAGACTGGACTAGCGGGAGTTACGAGCAGTACTTC. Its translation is CASSQDWTSGSYEQYF.

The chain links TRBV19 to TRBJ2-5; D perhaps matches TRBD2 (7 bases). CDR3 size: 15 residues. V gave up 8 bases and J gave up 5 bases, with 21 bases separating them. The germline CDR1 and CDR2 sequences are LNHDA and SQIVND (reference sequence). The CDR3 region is CASATGGRRGETQYF. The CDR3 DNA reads TGTGCCAGTGCCACCGGGGGGCGCCGGGGGGAGACCCAGTACTTC.

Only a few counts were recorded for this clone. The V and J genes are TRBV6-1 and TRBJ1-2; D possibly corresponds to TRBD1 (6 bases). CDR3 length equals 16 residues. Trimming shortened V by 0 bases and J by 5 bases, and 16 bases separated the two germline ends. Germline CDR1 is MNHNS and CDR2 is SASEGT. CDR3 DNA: TGTGCCAGCAGTGAAGCGGGGGCCGAAGTGGGATATGGCTACACCTTC. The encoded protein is CASSEAGAEVGYGYTF.

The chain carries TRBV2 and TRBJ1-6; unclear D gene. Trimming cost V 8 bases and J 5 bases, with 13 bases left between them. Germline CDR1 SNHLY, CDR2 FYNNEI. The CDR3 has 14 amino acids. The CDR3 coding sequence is TGTGCCAGCTCGAAGGGCGTCAATAATTCACCCCTCCACTTT. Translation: CASSKGVNNSPLHF.

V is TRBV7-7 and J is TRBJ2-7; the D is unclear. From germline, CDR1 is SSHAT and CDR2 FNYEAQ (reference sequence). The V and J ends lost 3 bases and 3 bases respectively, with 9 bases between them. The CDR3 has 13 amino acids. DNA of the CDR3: TGTGCCAGCAGCTTCTCTTTGAACTACGAGCAGTACTTC. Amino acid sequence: CASSFSLNYEQYF.

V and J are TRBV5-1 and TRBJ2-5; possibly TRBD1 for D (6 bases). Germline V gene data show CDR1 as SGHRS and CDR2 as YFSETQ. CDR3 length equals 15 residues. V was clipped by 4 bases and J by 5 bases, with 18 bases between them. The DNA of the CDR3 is TGCGCCAGCAGCGACCCCCAGGGGCGCCTCGAGACCCAGTACTTC. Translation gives CASSDPQGRLETQYF.

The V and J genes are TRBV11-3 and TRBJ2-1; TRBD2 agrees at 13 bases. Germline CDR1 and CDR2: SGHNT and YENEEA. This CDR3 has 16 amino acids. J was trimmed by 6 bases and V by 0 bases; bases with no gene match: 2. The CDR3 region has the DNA TGTGCCAGCAGCTTAGAACTAGCGGGAGGGCCCAATGAGCAGTTCTTC. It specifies CASSLELAGGPNEQFF.

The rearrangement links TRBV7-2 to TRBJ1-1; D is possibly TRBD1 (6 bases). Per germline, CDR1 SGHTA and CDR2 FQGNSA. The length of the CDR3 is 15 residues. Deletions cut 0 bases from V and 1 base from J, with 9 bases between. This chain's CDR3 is CASSLAATGNTEAFF. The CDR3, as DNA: TGTGCCAGCAGCTTAGCGGCGACAGGGAACACTGAAGCTTTCTTT.

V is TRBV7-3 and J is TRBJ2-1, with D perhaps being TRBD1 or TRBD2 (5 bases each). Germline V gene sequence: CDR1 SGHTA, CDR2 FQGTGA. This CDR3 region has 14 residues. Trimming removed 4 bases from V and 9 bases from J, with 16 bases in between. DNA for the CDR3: TGTGCCAGCAGCTCGGGGACCGCTCAGAGTGAGCAGTTCTTC. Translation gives CASSSGTAQSEQFF.

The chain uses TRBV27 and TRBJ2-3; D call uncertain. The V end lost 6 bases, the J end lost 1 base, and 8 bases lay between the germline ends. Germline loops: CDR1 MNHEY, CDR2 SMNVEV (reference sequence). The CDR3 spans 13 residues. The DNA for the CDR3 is TGTGCCAGCAGCTATAGGGGCACAGATACGCAGTATTTT. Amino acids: CASSYRGTDTQYF.

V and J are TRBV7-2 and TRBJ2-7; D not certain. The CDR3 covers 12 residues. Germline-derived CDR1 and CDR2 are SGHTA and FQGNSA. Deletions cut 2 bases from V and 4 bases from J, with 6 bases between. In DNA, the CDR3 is TGTGCCAGCAGCTTATCGCAGTACGAGCAGTACTTC. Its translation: CASSLSQYEQYF.

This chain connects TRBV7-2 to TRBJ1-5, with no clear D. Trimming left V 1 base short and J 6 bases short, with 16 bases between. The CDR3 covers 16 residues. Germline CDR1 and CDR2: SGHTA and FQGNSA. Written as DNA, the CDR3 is TGTGCCAGCAGCTTAGGGGCAGCGTACATACCTCAGCCCCAGCATTTT. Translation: CASSLGAAYIPQPQHF.

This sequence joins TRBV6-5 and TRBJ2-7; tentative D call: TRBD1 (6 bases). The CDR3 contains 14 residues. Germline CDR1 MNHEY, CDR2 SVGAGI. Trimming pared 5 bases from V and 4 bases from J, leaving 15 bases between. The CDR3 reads CASSPYRVTYEQYF. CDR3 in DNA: TGTGCCAGCAGTCCCTACAGGGTAACGTACGAGCAGTACTTC.

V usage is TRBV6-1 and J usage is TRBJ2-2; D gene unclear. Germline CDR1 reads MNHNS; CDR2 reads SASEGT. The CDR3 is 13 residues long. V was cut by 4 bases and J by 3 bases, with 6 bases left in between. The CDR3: CASSARYTGELFF. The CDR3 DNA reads TGTGCCAGCAGTGCTAGATACACCGGGGAGCTGTTTTTT.

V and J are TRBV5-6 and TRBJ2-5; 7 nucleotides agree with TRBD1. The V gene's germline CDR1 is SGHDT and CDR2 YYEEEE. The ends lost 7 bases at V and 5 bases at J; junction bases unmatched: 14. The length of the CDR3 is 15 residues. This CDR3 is CASGKGQMLLETQYF. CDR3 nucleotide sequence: TGTGCCAGCGGGAAGGGACAGATGTTGCTCGAGACCCAGTACTTC.

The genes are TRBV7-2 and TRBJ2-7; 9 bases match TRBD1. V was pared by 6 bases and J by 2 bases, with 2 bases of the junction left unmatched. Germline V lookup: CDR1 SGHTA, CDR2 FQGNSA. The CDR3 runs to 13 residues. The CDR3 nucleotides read TGTGCCAGCAGAGGGACAGGGACCTACGAGCAGTACTTC. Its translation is CASRGTGTYEQYF. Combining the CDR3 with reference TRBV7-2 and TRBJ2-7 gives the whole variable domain GAGVSQSPSNKVTEKGKDVELRCDPISGHTALYWYRQSLGQGLEFLIYFQGNSAPDKSGLPSDRFSAERTGGSVSTLTIQRTQQEDSAVYLCASRGTGTYEQYFGPGTRLTVT.

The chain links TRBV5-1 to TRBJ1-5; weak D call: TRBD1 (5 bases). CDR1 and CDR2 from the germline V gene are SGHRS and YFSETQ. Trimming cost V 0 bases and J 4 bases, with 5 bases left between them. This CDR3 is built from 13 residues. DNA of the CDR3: TGCGCCAGCAGCTTGGCAGGGAATCAGCCCCAGCATTTT. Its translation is CASSLAGNQPQHF.

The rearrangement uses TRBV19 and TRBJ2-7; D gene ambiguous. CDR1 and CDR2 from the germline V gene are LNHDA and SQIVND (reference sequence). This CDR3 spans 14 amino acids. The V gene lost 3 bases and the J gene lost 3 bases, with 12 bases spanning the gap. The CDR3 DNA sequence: TGTGCCAGTAGTATTCCCGGAAATCTCTACGAGCAGTACTTC. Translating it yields CASSIPGNLYEQYF. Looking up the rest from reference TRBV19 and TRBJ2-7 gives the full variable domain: DGGITQSPKYLFRKEGQNVTLSCEQNLNHDAMYWYRQDPGQGLRLIYYSQIVNDFQKGDIAEGYSVSREKKESFPLTVTSAQKNPTAFYLCASSIPGNLYEQYFGPGTRLTVT.

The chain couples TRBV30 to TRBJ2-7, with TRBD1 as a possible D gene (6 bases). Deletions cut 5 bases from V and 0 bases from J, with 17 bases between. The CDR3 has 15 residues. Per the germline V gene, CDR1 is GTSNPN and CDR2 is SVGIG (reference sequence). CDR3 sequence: CAWDPGTYGSYEQYF. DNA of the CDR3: TGTGCCTGGGACCCCGGGACATACGGCTCCTACGAGCAGTACTTC.

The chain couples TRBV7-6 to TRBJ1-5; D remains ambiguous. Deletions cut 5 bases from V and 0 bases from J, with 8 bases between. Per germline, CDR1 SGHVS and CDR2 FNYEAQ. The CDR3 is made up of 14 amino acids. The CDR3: CASSLIGSNQPQHF. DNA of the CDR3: TGTGCCAGCAGCCTCATCGGTAGCAATCAGCCCCAGCATTTT. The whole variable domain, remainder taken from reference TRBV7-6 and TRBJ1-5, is GAGVSQSPRYKVTKRGQDVALRCDPISGHVSLYWYRQALGQGPEFLTYFNYEAQQDKSGLPNDRFSAERPEGSISTLTIQRTEQRDSAMYRCASSLIGSNQPQHFGDGTRLSIL.

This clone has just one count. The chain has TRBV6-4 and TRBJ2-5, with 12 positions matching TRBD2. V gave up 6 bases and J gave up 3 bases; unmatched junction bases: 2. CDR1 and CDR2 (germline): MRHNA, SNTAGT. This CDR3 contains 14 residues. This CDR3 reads CASSRLAGEETQYF. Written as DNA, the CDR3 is TGTGCCAGCAGCAGACTAGCGGGAGAAGAGACCCAGTACTTC.

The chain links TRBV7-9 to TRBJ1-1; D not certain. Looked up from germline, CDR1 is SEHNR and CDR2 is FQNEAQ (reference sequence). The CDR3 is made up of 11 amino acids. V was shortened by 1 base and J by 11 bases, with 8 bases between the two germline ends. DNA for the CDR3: TGTGCCAGCAGCTTAGGGACTTTTGCTTTCTTT. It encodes CASSLGTFAFF. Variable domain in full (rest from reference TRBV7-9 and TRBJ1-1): DTGVSQNPRHKITKRGQNVTFRCDPISEHNRLYWYRQTLGQGPEFLTYFQNEAQLEKSRLLSDRFSAERPKGSFSTLEIQRTEQGDSAMYLCASSLGTFAFFGQGTRLTVV.

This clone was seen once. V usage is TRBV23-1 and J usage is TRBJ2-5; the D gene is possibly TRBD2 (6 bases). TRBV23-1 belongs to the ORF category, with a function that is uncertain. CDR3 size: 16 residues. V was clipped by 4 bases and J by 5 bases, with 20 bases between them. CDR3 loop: CASSRGEPLSGETQYF. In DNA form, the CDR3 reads TGCGCCAGCAGTCGGGGTGAGCCTCTAAGCGGGGAGACCCAGTACTTC.

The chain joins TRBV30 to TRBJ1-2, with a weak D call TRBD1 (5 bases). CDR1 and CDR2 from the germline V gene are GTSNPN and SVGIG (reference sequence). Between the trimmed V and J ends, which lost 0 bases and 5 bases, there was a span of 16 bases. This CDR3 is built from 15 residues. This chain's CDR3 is CAWSVNLPGRYGYTF. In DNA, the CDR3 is TGTGCCTGGAGTGTAAACCTGCCAGGGAGGTATGGCTACACCTTC.

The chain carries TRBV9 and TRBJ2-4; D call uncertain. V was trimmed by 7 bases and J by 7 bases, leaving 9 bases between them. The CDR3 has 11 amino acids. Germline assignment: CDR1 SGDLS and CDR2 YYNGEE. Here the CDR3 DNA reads TGTGCCAGCGCTAGAGGTAACATTCAGTACTTC. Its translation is CASARGNIQYF.

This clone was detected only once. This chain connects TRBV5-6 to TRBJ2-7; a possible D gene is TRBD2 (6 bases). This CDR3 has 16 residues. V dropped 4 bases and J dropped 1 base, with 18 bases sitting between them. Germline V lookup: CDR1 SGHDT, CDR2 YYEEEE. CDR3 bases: TGTGCCAGCAGCCCCTCCGGGACTTTTTGGTCCTACGAGCAGTACTTC. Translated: CASSPSGTFWSYEQYF.